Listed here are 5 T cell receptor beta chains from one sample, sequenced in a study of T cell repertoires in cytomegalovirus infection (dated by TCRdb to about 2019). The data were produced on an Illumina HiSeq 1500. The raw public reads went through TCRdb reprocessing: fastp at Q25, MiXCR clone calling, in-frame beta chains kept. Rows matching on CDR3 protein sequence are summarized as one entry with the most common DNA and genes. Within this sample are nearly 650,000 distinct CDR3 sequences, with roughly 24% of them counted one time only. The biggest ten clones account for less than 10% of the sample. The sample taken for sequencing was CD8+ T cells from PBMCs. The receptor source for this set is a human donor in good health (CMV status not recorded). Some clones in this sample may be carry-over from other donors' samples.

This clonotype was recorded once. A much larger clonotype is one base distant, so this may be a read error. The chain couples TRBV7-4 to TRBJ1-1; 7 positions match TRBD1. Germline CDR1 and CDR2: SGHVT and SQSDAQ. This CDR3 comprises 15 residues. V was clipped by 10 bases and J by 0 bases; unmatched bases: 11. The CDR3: CANSPGTEMNTEAFF. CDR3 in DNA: TGTGCCAACAGTCCGGGGACAGAAATGAACACTGAAGCTTTCTTT.

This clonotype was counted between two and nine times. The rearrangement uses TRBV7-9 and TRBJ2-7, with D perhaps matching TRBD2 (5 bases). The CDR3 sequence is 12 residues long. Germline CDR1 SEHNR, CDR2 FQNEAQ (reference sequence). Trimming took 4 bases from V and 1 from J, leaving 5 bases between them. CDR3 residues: CASSWTSYEQYV. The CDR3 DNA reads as TGTGCCAGCAGCTGGACTTCCTACGAGCAGTACGTC.

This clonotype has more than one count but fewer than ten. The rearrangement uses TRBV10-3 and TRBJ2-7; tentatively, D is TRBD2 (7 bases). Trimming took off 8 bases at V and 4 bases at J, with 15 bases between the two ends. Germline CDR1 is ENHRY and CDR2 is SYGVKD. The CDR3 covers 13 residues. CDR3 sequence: CAIQGGALYEQYF. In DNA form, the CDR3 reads TGTGCCATCCAAGGGGGGGCTCTTTACGAGCAGTACTTC.

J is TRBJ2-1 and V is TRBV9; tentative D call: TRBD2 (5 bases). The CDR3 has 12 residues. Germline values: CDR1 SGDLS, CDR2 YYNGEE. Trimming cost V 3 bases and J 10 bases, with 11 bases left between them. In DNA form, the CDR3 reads TGTGCCAGCAGCGCCTCTCGCGGGGAGCAGTTCTTC. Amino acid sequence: CASSASRGEQFF.

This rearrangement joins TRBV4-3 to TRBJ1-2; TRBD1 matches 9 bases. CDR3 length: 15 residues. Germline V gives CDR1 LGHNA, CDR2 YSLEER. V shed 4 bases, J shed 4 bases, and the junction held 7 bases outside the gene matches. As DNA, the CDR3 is TGCGCCAGCAGCCTCCTTGCGGACAGGGGCTATGGCTACACCTTC. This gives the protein CASSLLADRGYGYTF.